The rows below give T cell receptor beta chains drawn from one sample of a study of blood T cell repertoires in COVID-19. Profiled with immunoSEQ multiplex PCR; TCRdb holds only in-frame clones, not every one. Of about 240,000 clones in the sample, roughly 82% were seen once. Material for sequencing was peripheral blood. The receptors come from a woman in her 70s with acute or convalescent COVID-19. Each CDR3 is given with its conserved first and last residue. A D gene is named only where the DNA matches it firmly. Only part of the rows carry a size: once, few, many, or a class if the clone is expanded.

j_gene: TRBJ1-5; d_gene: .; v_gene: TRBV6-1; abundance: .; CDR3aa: CASSELTTQPQHF; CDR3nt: TGTGCCAGCAGTGAATTGACTACCCAGCCCCAGCATTTT
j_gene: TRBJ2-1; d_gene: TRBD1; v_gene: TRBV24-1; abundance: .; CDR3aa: CATSDDFDRGRNEQFF; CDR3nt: TGTGCCACCAGTGACGATTTCGACAGGGGGAGAAATGAGCAGTTCTTC
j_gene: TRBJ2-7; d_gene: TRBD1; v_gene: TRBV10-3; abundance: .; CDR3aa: CAISVGTGPYEQYF; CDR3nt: TGTGCCATCAGTGTGGGGACAGGTCCCTACGAGCAGTACTTC
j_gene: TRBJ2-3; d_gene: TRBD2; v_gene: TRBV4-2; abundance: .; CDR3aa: CASSQESLAGVGTDTQYF; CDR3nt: TGTGCCAGCAGCCAAGAAAGTTTAGCGGGGGTTGGCACAGATACGCAGTATTTT
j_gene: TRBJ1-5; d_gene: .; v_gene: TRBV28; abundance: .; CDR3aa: CASRNRQPNQPQHF; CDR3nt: TGTGCCAGCAGGAATCGACAGCCCAATCAGCCCCAGCATTTT
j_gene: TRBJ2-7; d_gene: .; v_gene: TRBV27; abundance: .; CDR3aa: CASRAPGHQSYEQYF; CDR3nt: TGTGCCAGCAGGGCACCGGGACACCAGTCCTACGAGCAGTACTTC
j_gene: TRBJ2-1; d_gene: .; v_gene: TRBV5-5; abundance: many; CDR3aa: CASSLGLISYNEQFF; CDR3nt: TGTGCCAGCAGCTTGGGACTCATCTCCTACAATGAGCAGTTCTTC
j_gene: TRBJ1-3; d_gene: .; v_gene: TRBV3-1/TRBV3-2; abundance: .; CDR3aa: CASSQGPGAGNTIYF; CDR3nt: TGTGCCAGCAGCCAAGGACCGGGTGCTGGAAACACCATATATTTT
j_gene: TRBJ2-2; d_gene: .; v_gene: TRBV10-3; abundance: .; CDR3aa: CAISSAQVATGNTGELFF; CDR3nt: TGTGCCATCAGTTCGGCCCAAGTCGCGACGGGGAACACCGGGGAGCTGTTTTTT
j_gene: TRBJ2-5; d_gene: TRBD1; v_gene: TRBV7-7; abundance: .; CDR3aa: CASSLARTGQGFAQYF; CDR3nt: TGTGCCAGCAGCTTAGCGCGGACGGGACAGGGATTCGCCCAGTACTTC
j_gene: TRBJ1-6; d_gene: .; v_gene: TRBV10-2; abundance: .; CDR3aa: CASSESQLDNSPLHF; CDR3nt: TGCGCCAGCAGTGAGTCACAGCTCGATAATTCACCCCTCCACTTT
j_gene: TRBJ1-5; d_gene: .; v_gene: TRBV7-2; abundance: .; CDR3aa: CASSLSPGENQPQHF; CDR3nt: TGTGCCAGCAGCTTATCTCCAGGTGAAAATCAGCCCCAGCATTTT
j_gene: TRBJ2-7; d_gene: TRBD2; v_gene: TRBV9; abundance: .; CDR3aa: CASSPGLDKTYEQYF; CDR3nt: TGTGCCAGCAGCCCAGGACTAGACAAGACCTACGAGCAGTACTTC
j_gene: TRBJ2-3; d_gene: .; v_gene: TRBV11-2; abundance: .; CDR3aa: CASSLGGGTDTQYF; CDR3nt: TGTGCCAGCAGCTTAGGAGGCGGCACAGATACGCAGTATTTT
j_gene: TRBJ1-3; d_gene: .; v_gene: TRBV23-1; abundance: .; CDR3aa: CASSPHSSISGNTIYF; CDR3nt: TGCGCCAGCAGTCCGCACAGCAGCATCTCTGGAAACACCATATATTTT
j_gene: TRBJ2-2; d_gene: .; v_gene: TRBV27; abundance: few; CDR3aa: CASSLGLNTGELFF; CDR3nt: TGTGCCAGCAGCTTGGGCCTCAACACCGGGGAGCTGTTTTTT
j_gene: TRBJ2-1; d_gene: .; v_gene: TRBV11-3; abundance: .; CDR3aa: CASSLGGYNEQFF; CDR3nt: TGTGCCAGCAGCTTAGGCGGGTACAATGAGCAGTTCTTC
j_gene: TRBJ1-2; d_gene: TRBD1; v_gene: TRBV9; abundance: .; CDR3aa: CASSAGQGLSHNYGYTF; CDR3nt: TGTGCCAGCAGCGCTGGACAGGGATTGTCCCATAACTATGGCTACACCTTC
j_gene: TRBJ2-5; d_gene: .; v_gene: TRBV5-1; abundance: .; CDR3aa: CASSGQPKETQYF; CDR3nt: TGCGCCAGCAGTGGACAGCCAAAAGAGACCCAGTACTTC
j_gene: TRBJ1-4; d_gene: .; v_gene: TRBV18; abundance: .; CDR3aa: CASSPIRSATNEKLFF; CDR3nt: TGTGCCAGCTCACCAATTCGGTCTGCAACTAATGAAAAACTGTTTTTT
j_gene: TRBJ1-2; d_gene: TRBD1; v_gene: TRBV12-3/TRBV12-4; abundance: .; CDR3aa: CASTSTGPPGYTF; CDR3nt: TGTGCCAGCACCTCGACAGGGCCCCCTGGCTACACCTTC
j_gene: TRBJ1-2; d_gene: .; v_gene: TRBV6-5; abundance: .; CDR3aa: CASSYYRDHYGYTF; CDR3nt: TGTGCCAGCAGTTACTACAGGGACCACTATGGCTACACCTTC
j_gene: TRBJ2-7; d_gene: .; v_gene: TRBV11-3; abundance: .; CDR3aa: CASSPSSGDYEQYF; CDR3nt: TGTGCCAGCAGTCCCTCCTCAGGGGACTACGAGCAGTACTTC
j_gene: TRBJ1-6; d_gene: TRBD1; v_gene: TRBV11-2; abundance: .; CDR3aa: CASSLETGESPLHF; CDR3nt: TGTGCCAGCAGCTTAGAAACAGGGGAATCACCCCTCCACTTT
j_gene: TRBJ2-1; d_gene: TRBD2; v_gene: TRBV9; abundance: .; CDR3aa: CASSVGPGLAGGNEQFF; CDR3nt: TGTGCCAGCAGCGTAGGCCCCGGACTAGCGGGGGGTAATGAGCAGTTCTTC
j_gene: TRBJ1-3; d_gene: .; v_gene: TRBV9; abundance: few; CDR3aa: CASSVGGWIGNTIYF; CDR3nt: TGTGCCAGCAGCGTAGGAGGGTGGATCGGAAACACCATATATTTT
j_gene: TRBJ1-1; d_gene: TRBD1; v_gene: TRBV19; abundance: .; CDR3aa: CASSIGQGFNTEAFF; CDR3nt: TGTGCCAGTAGTATCGGACAGGGTTTCAACACTGAAGCTTTCTTT
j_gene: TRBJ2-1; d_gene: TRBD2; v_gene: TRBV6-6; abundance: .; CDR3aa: CASSQGTSGGGEQFF; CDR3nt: TGTGCCAGCAGTCAAGGGACTAGCGGGGGGGGTGAGCAGTTCTTC
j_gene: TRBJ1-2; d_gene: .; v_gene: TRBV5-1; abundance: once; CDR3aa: CASSLEQSSANYGYTF; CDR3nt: TGCGCCAGCAGCTTGGAACAGTCATCAGCTAACTATGGCTACACCTTC
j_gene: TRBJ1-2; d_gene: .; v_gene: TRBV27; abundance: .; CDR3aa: CASSLRGGYGYTF; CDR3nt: TGTGCCAGCAGCCTAAGGGGAGGGTATGGCTACACCTTC
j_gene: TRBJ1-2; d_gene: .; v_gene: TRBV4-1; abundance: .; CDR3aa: CASSQTTGPEGGYTF; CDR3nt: TGCGCCAGCAGCCAAACAACAGGGCCTGAGGGAGGCTACACCTTC
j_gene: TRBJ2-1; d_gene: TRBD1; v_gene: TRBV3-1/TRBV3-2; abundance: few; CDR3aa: CASSQGQGWGNEQFF; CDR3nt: TGTGCCAGCAGCCAAGGACAGGGGTGGGGAAATGAGCAGTTCTTC
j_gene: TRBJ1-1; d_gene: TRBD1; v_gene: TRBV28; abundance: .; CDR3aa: CASSPLDRARGTEAFF; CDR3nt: TGTGCCAGCAGTCCCTTAGACAGGGCCCGGGGAACTGAAGCTTTCTTT
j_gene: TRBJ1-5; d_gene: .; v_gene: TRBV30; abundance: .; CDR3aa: CAWTRGGGPNQPQHF; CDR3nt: TGTGCCTGGACCAGAGGCGGGGGGCCCAATCAGCCCCAGCATTTT
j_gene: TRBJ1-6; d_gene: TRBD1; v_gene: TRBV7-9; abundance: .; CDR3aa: CASSLAGGGSVSPLHF; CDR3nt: TGTGCCAGCAGCTTAGCAGGGGGCGGGTCAGTTTCACCCCTCCACTTT
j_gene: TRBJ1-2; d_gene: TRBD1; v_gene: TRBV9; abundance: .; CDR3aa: CASSAGQVFYGYTF; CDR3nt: TGTGCCAGCAGCGCAGGACAGGTCTTCTATGGCTACACCTTC
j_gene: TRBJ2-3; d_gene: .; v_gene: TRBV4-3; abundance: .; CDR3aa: CASSHFLGGRTDTQYF; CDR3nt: TGCGCCAGCAGCCATTTCTTGGGGGGGCGCACAGATACGCAGTATTTT
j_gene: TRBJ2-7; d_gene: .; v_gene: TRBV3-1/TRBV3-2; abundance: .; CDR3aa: CASSQKTRLVSEQYF; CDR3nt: TGTGCCAGCAGCCAAAAGACCCGACTTGTTTCCGAGCAGTACTTC
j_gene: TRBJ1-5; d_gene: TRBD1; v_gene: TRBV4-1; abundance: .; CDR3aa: CASSQEIQTGGIRPQHF; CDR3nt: TGCGCCAGCAGCCAAGAGATTCAGACAGGGGGCATTCGGCCCCAGCATTTT
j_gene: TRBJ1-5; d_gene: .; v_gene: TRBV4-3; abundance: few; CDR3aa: CASSQDRPGGNQPQHF; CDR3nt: TGCGCCAGCAGCCAAGATAGACCAGGGGGCAATCAGCCCCAGCATTTT
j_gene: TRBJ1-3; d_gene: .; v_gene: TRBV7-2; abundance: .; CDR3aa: CASSFSGSGNTIYF; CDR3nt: TGTGCCAGCAGCTTTTCAGGGTCTGGAAACACCATATATTTT
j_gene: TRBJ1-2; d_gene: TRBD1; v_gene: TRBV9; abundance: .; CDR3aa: CASSEGQHGYTF; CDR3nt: TGTGCCAGCAGCGAGGGACAGCATGGCTACACCTTC
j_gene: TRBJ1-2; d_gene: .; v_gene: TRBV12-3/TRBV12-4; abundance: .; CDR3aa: CASTPTGYGYTF; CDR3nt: TGTGCCAGCACCCCGACGGGCTATGGCTACACCTTC
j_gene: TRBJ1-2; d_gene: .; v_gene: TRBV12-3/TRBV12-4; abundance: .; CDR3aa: CAIREWAGGGYTF; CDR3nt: TGTGCCATCCGAGAATGGGCGGGAGGCGGCTACACCTTC
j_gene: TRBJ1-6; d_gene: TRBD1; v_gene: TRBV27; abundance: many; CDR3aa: CASKPDRAWSPLHF; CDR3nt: TGTGCCAGCAAACCCGACAGGGCATGGTCACCCCTCCACTTT
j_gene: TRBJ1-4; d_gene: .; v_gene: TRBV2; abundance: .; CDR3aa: CASKPNPGTNEKLFF; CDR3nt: TGTGCCAGCAAACCGAACCCGGGGACTAATGAAAAACTGTTTTTT
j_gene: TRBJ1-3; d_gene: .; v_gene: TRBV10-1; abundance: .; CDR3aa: CASTEHRVPNTIYF; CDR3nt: TGCGCCAGCACAGAACACAGGGTCCCAAACACCATATATTTT
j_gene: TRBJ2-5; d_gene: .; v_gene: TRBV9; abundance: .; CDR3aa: CASSGGDQETQYF; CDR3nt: TGTGCCAGCAGCGGGGGGGACCAAGAGACCCAGTACTTC
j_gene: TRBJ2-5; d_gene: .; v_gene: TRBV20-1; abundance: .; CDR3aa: CSASTANALETQYF; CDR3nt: TGCAGTGCTAGTACAGCTAACGCTCTAGAGACCCAGTACTTC
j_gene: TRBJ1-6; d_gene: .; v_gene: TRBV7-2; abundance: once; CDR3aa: CASSPRTINSPLHF; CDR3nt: TGTGCCAGCAGCCCCCGGACAATAAATTCACCCCTCCACTTT
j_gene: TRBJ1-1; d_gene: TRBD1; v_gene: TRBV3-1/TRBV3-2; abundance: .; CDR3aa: CASSQRTGGLNTEAFF; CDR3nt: TGTGCCAGCAGCCAAAGGACAGGGGGCTTAAACACTGAAGCTTTCTTT